This TCR beta chain comes out of a study of T cells in Graves' hyperthyroidism and ophthalmopathy. General study points: Most clonotypes expanded in thyroid above 0.001 were likewise present in blood.

The TCR beta CDR3 regions underwent amplification using RNA transcripts as the source. HTBI primers were used for first-round RT-PCR of the TCR CDR3. Using its own MiXCR run on the multiplex PCR reads, TCRdb lists one record per CDR3 protein. Here the sample spans about 380,000 distinct CDR3 sequences, about 15% being singletons. Germline V lookup: CDR1 DFQATT, CDR2 SNEGSKA (reference sequence). V lost 1 base to trimming and J lost 5 bases, with 13 bases between them. The CDR3 spans 14 residues. A lack of ophthalmopathy progression within 18 months defined stable Graves' hyperthyroidism. This clonotype has ten or more counts. Its antigen is not known.

Input material: blood. The rearrangement uses TRBV20-1 and TRBJ2-3; TRBD2 might be the D (6 bases). This clonotype was obtained from a woman aged 55-70 years with Graves' hyperthyroidism. This CDR3 reads CSARVGGMGDTQYF. The CDR3, as DNA: TGCAGTGCTAGAGTTGGCGGGATGGGAGATACGCAGTATTTT.